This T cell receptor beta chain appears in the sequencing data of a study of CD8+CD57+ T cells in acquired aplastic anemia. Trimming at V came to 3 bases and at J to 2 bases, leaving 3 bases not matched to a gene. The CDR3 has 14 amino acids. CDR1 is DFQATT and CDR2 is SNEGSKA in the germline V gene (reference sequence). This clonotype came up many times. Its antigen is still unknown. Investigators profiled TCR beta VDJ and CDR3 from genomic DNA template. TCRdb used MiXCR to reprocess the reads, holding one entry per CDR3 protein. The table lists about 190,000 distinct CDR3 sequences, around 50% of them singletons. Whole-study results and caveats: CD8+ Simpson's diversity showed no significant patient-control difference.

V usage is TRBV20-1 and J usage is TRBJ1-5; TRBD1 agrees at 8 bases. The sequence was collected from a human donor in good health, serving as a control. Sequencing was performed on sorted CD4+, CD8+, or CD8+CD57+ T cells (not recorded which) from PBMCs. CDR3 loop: CSASDRGGNQPQHF. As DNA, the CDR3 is TGCAGTGCTAGTGACAGGGGAGGCAATCAGCCCCAGCATTTT.